This TCR beta chain was found in a study of blood T cell repertoires in COVID-19. Study background: There were acute and convalescent COVID-19 samples, and they came from the United States, Italy and Spain.

This CDR3 contains 13 residues. Germline V gives CDR1 GTSNPN, CDR2 SVGIG (reference sequence). Trimming left V 3 bases short and J 8 bases short, with 13 bases between. Sequencing was performed with immunoSEQ multiplex PCR; in TCRdb, only in-frame clones are kept and a portion is missing. The sample has about 68,000 clones, roughly 80% seen once. This clonotype was sampled from a human donor in a cohort sampled during active COVID-19. Source material: peripheral blood. V and J are TRBV30 and TRBJ1-4, with D possibly TRBD1 on 5 matching bases. Here the CDR3 DNA reads TGTGCCTGGAGAGCCGGGGGGGTGGAAAAACTGTTTTTT. It translates to CAWRAGGVEKLFF.